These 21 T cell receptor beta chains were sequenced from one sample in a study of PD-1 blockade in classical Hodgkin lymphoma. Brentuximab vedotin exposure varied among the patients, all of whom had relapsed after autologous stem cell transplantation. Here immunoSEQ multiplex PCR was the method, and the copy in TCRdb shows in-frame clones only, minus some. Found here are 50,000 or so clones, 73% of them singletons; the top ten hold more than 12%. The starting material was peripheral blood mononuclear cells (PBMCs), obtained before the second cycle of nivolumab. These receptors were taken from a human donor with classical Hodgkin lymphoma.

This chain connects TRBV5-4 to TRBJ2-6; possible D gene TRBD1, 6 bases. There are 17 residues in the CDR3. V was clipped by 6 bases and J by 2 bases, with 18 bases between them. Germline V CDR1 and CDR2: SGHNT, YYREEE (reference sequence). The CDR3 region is CASTPGTKLAGANVLTF. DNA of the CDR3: TGTGCCAGCACCCCGGGGACAAAATTGGCTGGGGCCAACGTCCTGACTTTC. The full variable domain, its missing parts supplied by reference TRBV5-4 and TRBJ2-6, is ETGVTQSPTHLIKTRGQQVTLRCSSQSGHNTVSWYQQALGQGPQFIFQYYREEENGRGNFPPRFSGLQFPNYSSELNVNALELDDSALYLCASTPGTKLAGANVLTFGAGSRLTVL.

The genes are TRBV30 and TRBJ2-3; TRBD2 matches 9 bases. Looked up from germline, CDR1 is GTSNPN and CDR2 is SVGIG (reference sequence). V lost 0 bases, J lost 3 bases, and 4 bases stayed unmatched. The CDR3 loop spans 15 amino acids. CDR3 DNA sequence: TGTGCCTGGAGTGTAGGGCTAGCGGGAACAGATACGCAGTATTTT. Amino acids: CAWSVGLAGTDTQYF.

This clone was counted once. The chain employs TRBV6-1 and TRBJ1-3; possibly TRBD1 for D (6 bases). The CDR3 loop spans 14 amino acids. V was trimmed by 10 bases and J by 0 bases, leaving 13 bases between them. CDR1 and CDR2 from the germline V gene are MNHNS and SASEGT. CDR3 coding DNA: TGTGCCACCAACTTACAGGGCTCTGGAAACACCATATATTTT. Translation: CATNLQGSGNTIYF.

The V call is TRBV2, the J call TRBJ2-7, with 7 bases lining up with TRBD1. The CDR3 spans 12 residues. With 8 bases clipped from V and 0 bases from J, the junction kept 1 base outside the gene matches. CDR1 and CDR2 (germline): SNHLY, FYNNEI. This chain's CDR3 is CASRDSSYEQYF. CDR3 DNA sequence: TGTGCCAGCCGGGACAGCTCCTACGAGCAGTACTTC. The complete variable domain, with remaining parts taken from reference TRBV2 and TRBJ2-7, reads EPEVTQTPSHQVTQMGQEVILRCVPISNHLYFYWYRQILGQKVEFLVSFYNNEISEKSEIFDDQFSVERPDGSNFTLKIRSTKLEDSAMYFCASRDSSYEQYFGPGTRLTVT.

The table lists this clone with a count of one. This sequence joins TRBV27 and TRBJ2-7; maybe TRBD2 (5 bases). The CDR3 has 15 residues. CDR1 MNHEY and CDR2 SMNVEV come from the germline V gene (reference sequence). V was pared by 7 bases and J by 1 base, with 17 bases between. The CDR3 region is CASKPRAVTSYEQYF. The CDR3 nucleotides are TGTGCCAGCAAGCCGAGGGCGGTCACTTCCTACGAGCAGTACTTC.

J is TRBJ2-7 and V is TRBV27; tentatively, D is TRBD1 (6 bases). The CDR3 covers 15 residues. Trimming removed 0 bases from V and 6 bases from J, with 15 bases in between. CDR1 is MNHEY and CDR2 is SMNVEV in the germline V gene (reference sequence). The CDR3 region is CASSLSPGVMGEQYF. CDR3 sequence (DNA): TGTGCCAGCAGTTTATCGCCAGGGGTGATGGGCGAGCAGTACTTC.

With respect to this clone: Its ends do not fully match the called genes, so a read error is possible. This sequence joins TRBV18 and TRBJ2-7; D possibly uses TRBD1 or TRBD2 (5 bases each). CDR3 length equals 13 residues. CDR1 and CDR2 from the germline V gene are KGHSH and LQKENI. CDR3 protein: CASSPQGTGSTTF. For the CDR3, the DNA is TGTGCCAGCTCACCCCAGGGAACGGGCTCGACTACCTTC.

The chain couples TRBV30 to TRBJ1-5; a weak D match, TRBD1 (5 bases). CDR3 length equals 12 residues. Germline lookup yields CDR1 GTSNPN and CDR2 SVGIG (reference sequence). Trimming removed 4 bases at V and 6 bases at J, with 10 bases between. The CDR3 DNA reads TGTGCCTGGACATCGGGGGGTCAGCCCCAGCATTTT. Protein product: CAWTSGGQPQHF.

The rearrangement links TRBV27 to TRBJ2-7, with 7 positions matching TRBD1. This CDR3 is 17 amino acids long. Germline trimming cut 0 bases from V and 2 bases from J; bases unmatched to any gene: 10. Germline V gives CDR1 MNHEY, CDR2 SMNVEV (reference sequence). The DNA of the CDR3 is TGTGCCAGCAGTTTATCATGGCCCTCGGACAGGACCTACGAGCAGTACTTC. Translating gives CASSLSWPSDRTYEQYF.

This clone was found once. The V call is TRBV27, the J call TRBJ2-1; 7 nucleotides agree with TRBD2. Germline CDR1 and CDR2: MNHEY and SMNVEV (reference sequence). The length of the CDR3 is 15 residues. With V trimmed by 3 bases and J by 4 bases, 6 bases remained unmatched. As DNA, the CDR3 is TGTGCCAGCAGTTTGGCCTCTAGCGGATACAATGAGCAGTTCTTC. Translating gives CASSLASSGYNEQFF.

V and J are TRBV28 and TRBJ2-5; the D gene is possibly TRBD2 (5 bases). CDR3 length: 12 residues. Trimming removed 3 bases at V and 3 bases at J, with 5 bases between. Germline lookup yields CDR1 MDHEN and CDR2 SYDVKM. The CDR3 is CASSFGEETQYF. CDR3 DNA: TGTGCCAGCAGTTTCGGGGAAGAGACCCAGTACTTC.

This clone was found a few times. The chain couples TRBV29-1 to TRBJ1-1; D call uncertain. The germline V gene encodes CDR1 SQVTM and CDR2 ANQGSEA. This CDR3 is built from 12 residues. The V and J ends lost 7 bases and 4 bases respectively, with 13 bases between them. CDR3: CSGSVGSTEAFF. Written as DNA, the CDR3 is TGCAGCGGCTCGGTTGGGAGCACTGAAGCTTTCTTT. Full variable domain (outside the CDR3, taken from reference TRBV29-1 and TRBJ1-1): SAVISQKPSRDICQRGTSLTIQCQVDSQVTMMFWYRQQPGQSLTLIATANQGSEATYESGFVIDKFPISRPNLTFSTLTVSNMSPEDSSIYLCSGSVGSTEAFFGQGTRLTVV.

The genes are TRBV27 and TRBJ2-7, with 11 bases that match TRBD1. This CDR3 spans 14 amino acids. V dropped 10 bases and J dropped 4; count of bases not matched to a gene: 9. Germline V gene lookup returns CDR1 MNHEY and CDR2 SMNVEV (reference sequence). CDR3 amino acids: CATVPGQGDYEQYF. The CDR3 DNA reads TGTGCCACCGTTCCGGGACAGGGGGATTACGAGCAGTACTTC.

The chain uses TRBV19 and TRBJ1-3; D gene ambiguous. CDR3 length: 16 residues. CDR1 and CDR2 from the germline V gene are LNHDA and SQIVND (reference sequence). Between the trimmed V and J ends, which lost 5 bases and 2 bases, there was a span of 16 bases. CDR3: CASSSVWGSAGNTIYF. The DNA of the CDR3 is TGTGCCAGTAGTTCGGTGTGGGGTAGCGCTGGAAACACCATATATTTT.

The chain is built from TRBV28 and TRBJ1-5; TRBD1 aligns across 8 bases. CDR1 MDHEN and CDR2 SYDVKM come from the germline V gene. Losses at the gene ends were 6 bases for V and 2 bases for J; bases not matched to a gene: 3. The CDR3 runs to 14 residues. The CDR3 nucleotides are TGTGCCAGCAGGACAGGGGCGGGCAATCAGCCCCAGCATTTT. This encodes CASRTGAGNQPQHF.

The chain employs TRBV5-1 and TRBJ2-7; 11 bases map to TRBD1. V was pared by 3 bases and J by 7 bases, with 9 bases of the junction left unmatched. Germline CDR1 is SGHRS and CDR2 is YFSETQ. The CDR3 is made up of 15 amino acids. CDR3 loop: CASSWEGQGVREQYF. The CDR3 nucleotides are TGCGCCAGCAGCTGGGAGGGACAGGGGGTGAGGGAGCAGTACTTC. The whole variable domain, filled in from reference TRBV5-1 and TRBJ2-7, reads KAGVTQTPRYLIKTRGQQVTLSCSPISGHRSVSWYQQTPGQGLQFLFEYFSETQRNKGNFPGRFSGRQFSNSRSEMNVSTLELGDSALYLCASSWEGQGVREQYFGPGTRLTVT.

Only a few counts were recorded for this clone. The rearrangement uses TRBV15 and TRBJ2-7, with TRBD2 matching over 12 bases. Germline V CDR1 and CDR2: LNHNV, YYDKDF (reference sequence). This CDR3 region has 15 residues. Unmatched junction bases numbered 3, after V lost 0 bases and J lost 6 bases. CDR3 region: CATSRDVLAGGEQYF. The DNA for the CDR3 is TGTGCCACCAGCAGAGATGTACTAGCGGGAGGCGAGCAGTACTTC.

The DNA of the CDR3 is TGTGCCAGCAGCCTGGTGGGTGAAGCTTTCTTT. It specifies CASSLVGEAFF. The chain couples TRBV6-5 to TRBJ1-1, with D unresolved. CDR3 length equals 11 residues. CDR1 and CDR2 (germline): MNHEY, SVGAGI. Trimming removed 6 bases from V and 7 bases from J, with 9 bases in between.

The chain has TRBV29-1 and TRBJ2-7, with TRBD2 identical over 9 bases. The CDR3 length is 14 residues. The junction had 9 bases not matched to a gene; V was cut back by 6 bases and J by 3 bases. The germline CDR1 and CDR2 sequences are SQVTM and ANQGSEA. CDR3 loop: CSVVAGENFYEQYF. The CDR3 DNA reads TGCAGCGTCGTAGCGGGAGAGAACTTCTACGAGCAGTACTTC.

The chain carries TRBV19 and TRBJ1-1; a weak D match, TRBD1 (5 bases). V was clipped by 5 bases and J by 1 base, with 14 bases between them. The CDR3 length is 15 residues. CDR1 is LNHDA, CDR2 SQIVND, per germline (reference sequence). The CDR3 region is CASSDQDIPNTEAFF. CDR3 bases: TGTGCCAGTAGTGATCAGGACATTCCGAACACTGAAGCTTTCTTT.

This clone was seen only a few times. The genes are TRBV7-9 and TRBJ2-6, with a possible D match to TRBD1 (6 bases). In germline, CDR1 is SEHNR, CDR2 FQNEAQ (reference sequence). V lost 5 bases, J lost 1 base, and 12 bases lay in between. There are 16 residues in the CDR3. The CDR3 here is CASSDQGSSGANVLTF. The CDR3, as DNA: TGTGCCAGCAGCGACCAGGGGTCGTCTGGGGCCAACGTCCTGACTTTC.